This T cell receptor (beta chain) was recorded in a study of CD8 T cells in Susac syndrome. Whole-study findings and limits: The study admitted that it had a relatively small number of individuals in its TCR sequencing and HLA analysis.

Of note for this clonotype: What it binds is not known.

A quantity of about 0.5 to 1 ug RNA underwent reverse transcription using random hexamers. TCRdb passed the immunoSEQ multiplex PCR reads through MiXCR, listing each CDR3 protein once. In the table there are 71,000 or so distinct CDR3 sequences, 96% of which are singletons. Sequencing of TCR beta drew on CD8+ and CD4+ T cells from blood. Negative isolation yielded the CD8+ and CD4+ T cells, while FACS enriched the TEMRA cells. The specimen was CD4+ T cells from PBMCs. This TCR derives from a human donor with multiple sclerosis.

CDR3 in amino acids: CASSYIVHYGYTF. The CDR3 DNA sequence: TGTGCCAGCAGTTACATCGTGCACTATGGCTACACCTTC. The chain joins TRBV6-6 to TRBJ1-2, with D hard to call. Germline-derived CDR1 and CDR2 are MNHNY and SVGAGI (reference sequence). This CDR3 region has 13 residues. V was trimmed by 2 bases and J by 3 bases, leaving 7 bases between them.